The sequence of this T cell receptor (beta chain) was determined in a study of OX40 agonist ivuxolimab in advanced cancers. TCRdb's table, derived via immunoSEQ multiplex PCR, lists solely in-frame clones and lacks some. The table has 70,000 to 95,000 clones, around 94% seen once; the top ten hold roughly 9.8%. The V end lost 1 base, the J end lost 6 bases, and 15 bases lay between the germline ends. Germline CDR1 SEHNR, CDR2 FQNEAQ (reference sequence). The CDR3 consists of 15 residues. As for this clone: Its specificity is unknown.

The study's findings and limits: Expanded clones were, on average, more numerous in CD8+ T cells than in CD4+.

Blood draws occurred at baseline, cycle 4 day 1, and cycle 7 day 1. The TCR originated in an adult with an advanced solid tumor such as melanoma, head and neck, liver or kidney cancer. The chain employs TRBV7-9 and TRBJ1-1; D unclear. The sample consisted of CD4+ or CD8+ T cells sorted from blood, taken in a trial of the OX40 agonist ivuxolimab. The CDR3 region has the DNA TGTGCCAGCAGCTTAGTGGTGGCGAAAGACCCTGAAGCTTTCTTT. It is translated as CASSLVVAKDPEAFF.